This T cell receptor beta chain was sequenced for a study of T cell clones after liver transplantation. Turning to the study itself: In this trial, immunosuppression withdrawal was attempted within 2 years of liver transplant. Three of the eight recipients were HCV-positive; the rest had non-autoimmune, non-viral transplant indications. Patients counted as tolerant after at least one year off all immunosuppression, enzymes not exceeding twice normal.

Some clones are missing from TCRdb's copy, which holds only in-frame ones; the method was immunoSEQ multiplex PCR. The repertoire consists of approximately 68,000 clones, with about four fifths occurring once and the leading ten covering 0.55% to 0.75%. This CDR3 comprises 19 residues. CDR1 and CDR2 from the germline V gene are MGHRA and YSYEKL. With V trimmed by 5 bases and J by 6 bases, 17 bases remained unmatched. This chain uses TRBV4-1 with TRBJ2-2, with TRBD2 matching over 11 bases. The origin of this receptor is a human donor who received a liver transplant. Sequenced material: CD4+ T cells from blood, taken before liver transplant. CDR3 DNA sequence: TGCGCCAGCAGCTTCCCCCCGCCGACTAGCGGGGACACCCCCGGGGAGCTGTTTTTT. Translation: CASSFPPPTSGDTPGELFF.